This T cell receptor (beta chain) stems from a study of blood T cell repertoires in COVID-19. Turning to the study itself: The United States, Italy and Spain provided the acute and convalescent COVID-19 samples.

The germline CDR1 and CDR2 sequences are SGHRS and YFSETQ. Trimming removed 1 base at V and 5 bases at J, with 12 bases between. The CDR3 runs to 15 residues. Generated by immunoSEQ multiplex PCR, the TCRdb table keeps only in-frame clones and is missing some. The profile covers 260,000 or so clones, with nearly 90% appearing a single time and roughly 9.1% taken by the ten largest. This receptor was obtained from a man aged 18 to 29 with active or convalescent COVID-19. The sequenced sample consisted of peripheral blood. The rearrangement uses TRBV5-1 and TRBJ2-2; TRBD1 might be the D (6 bases). In DNA form, the CDR3 reads TGCGCCAGCAGCTTGACAGGGAGAGTGACCGGGGAGCTGTTTTTT. Translation gives CASSLTGRVTGELFF.